What follows are 23 T cell receptor beta chains derived from one specimen sequenced in a study of T cells in Graves' hyperthyroidism and ophthalmopathy. Amplification yielded TCR beta CDR3 regions, with RNA transcripts as the source. TCR CDR3 regions were first amplified by RT-PCR with HTBI primers. TCRdb re-analysed the multiplex PCR reads in MiXCR, keeping a single row per CDR3 protein. This table has around 580,000 distinct CDR3 sequences, 46% appearing once. The material sequenced was peripheral blood or thyroid tissue (not recorded which). The receptor source for this set is a woman under 30 with Graves' hyperthyroidism.

This clonotype was picked up many times. CDR3 loop: CASSLGGAAGETQYF. The CDR3 nucleotides are TGTGCCAGCAGCTTAGGGGGGGCAGCGGGAGAGACCCAGTACTTC. J is TRBJ2-5 and V is TRBV7-2; D possibly matches TRBD1 or TRBD2 (6 bases each). CDR3 length equals 15 residues. CDR1 is SGHTA and CDR2 is FQGNSA in the germline V gene. Trimming stripped 1 base from V and 4 bases from J, with 13 bases between.

This clonotype came up many times. This chain links TRBV5-8 with TRBJ2-7; D is possibly TRBD1 (7 bases). V was shortened by 0 bases and J by 6 bases, with 22 bases between the two germline ends. Germline V gene data show CDR1 as SGHTS and CDR2 as YDEGEE. This CDR3 spans 17 amino acids. The CDR3, as DNA: TGTGCCAGCAGCTTGGGCGCGTGGTCGGAGGGGGCCTTCGAGCAGTACTTC. It specifies CASSLGAWSEGAFEQYF.

This clonotype was counted at least ten times. The rearrangement joins TRBV15 to TRBJ2-7, with 13 positions matching TRBD2. This CDR3 region has 15 residues. Germline loops: CDR1 LNHNV, CDR2 YYDKDF (reference sequence). J gave up 3 bases and V 2 bases, and 1 base lay outside the gene matches. In DNA form, the CDR3 reads TGTGCCACCAGCAGAACTAGCGGGAGGGGCTACGAGCAGTACTTC. Translating gives CATSRTSGRGYEQYF.

This clonotype showed up many times. This chain links TRBV12-3 or TRBV12-4 with TRBJ2-5; 12 bases align to TRBD1. The CDR3 has 16 residues. J lost 5 bases, V lost 6 bases, and 10 bases had no gene match. CDR3 region: CASSRPGTGGVETQYF. The DNA for the CDR3 is TGTGCCAGCAGCCGTCCCGGGACAGGGGGCGTGGAGACCCAGTACTTC.

The V call is TRBV20-1, the J call TRBJ2-7; 14 bases line up with TRBD2. Losses at the gene ends were 6 bases for V and 6 bases for J; bases not matched to a gene: 10. CDR1 and CDR2 from the germline V gene are DFQATT and SNEGSKA (reference sequence). There are 15 residues in the CDR3. The CDR3 here is CSASRSGLAGAEQYF. As DNA, the CDR3 is TGCAGTGCCAGTAGATCGGGACTAGCGGGAGCCGAGCAGTACTTC.

This chain joins TRBV10-3 and TRBJ1-6, with 9 bases matching TRBD1. CDR1 and CDR2 (germline): ENHRY, SYGVKD. The CDR3 covers 14 residues. Trimming took 2 bases from V and 11 from J; bases not matched to a gene: 4. CDR3: CAISEEDRGTPLHF. The CDR3, as DNA: TGTGCCATCAGTGAGGAGGACAGGGGTACACCCCTCCACTTT.

This clonotype occurred many times. The chain links TRBV12-5 to TRBJ1-2; TRBD1 matches 9 bases. The CDR3 is 14 residues long. Germline CDR1 is LGHNT and CDR2 is FRNRAP. J was trimmed by 6 bases and V by 1 base; bases with no gene match: 3. CDR3 sequence: CASGLGTGVDGYTF. CDR3 coding DNA: TGTGCTAGTGGTTTGGGGACAGGGGTGGATGGCTACACCTTC. Based on the CDR3 plus reference TRBV12-5 and TRBJ1-2, the full variable domain is DARVTQTPRHKVTEMGQEVTMRCQPILGHNTVFWYRQTMMQGLELLAYFRNRAPLDDSGMPKDRFSAEMPDATLATLKIQPSEPRDSAVYFCASGLGTGVDGYTFGSGTRLTVV.

The chain carries TRBV10-3 and TRBJ1-4, with 7 bases aligning to TRBD1. This CDR3 is built from 16 residues. Unmatched junction bases numbered 11, after V lost 10 bases and J lost 0 bases. In germline, CDR1 is ENHRY, CDR2 SYGVKD. Here the CDR3 reads CATRINGTATNEKLFF. CDR3 nucleotide sequence: TGTGCCACGCGGATAAACGGGACAGCAACTAATGAAAAACTGTTTTTT.

This clonotype showed up many times. V and J are TRBV7-9 and TRBJ1-2, with 7 bases aligning to TRBD1. The trim removed 5 bases at V and 0 bases at J, leaving 9 bases unmatched. CDR3 length: 16 residues. The germline V gene encodes CDR1 SEHNR and CDR2 FQNEAQ (reference sequence). The DNA for the CDR3 is TGTGCCAGCAGCCAGGCGGGACAGACTGCTAACTATGGCTACACCTTC. Translating gives CASSQAGQTANYGYTF. Complete variable domain (other parts from reference TRBV7-9 and TRBJ1-2): DTGVSQNPRHKITKRGQNVTFRCDPISEHNRLYWYRQTLGQGPEFLTYFQNEAQLEKSRLLSDRFSAERPKGSFSTLEIQRTEQGDSAMYLCASSQAGQTANYGYTFGSGTRLTVV.

J is TRBJ2-7 and V is TRBV7-2; 10 bases are shared with TRBD2. The CDR3 length is 17 residues. Germline-derived CDR1 and CDR2 are SGHTA and FQGNSA. J gave up 5 bases and V 5 bases, and 15 bases lay outside the gene matches. In nucleotides, the CDR3 is TGTACCAGCAGCCTATACCTAGCGGGAGAGTATACCGACGAGCAGTACTTC. Protein sequence: CTSSLYLAGEYTDEQYF.

V is TRBV2 and J is TRBJ2-7; no clear D gene. There are 12 residues in the CDR3. Germline CDR1 and CDR2: SNHLY and FYNNEI. With 6 bases removed from V and 5 bases from J, the gap between germline ends came to 11 bases. CDR3 bases: TGTGCCAGCAGGGGCTACCGGGACGAGCAGTACTTC. Translated: CASRGYRDEQYF.

In this sample, this clonotype turned up many times. The chain links TRBV4-1 to TRBJ1-5, with 10 bases lining up with TRBD1. The germline CDR1 and CDR2 sequences are MGHRA and YSYEKL. Trimming took 6 bases from V and 5 from J; bases not matched to a gene: 7. This CDR3 is built from 15 residues. The CDR3 protein is CASSSVGQGYQPQHF. The CDR3 DNA reads TGCGCCAGCAGTTCCGTGGGACAGGGGTATCAGCCCCAGCATTTT.

This clonotype was counted ten times or more. The chain couples TRBV7-6 to TRBJ1-2; 7 bases map to TRBD1. The CDR3 runs 15 residues. V shed 4 bases, J shed 3 bases, and the junction held 8 bases outside the gene matches. Germline CDR1 reads SGHVS; CDR2 reads FNYEAQ. CDR3 DNA: TGTGCCAGCAGCTCAACCGGGACAGAACACTATGGCTACACCTTC. The encoded protein is CASSSTGTEHYGYTF.

This clonotype came up a few times. This rearrangement joins TRBV27 to TRBJ1-1, with TRBD1 identical over 11 bases. Germline V gene data show CDR1 as MNHEY and CDR2 as SMNVEV (reference sequence). V dropped 4 bases and J dropped 4; count of bases not matched to a gene: 5. The CDR3 totals 15 residues. DNA for the CDR3: TGTGCCAGCAGTTCGGGACAGGGGGGATTCACTGAAGCTTTCTTT. It is translated as CASSSGQGGFTEAFF.

This clonotype was seen a single time. V usage is TRBV11-2 and J usage is TRBJ1-2; no firm D call. In germline, CDR1 is SGHAT, CDR2 FQNNGV. This CDR3 comprises 13 residues. With 6 bases removed from V and 5 bases from J, the gap between germline ends came to 13 bases. The CDR3 here is CASSSIAGYGYTF. Written as DNA, the CDR3 is TGTGCCAGCAGTTCCATAGCGGGATATGGCTACACCTTC.

This clonotype occurred many times. This chain links TRBV6-1 with TRBJ2-7, with 10 bases aligning to TRBD1. The CDR3 is 15 residues long. J gave up 2 bases and V 3 bases, and 4 bases lay outside the gene matches. CDR1 is MNHNS, CDR2 SASEGT, per germline. CDR3 nucleotide sequence: TGTGCCAGCAGTGATAGTGGGACAGGGGCCTACGAGCAGTACTTC. Protein: CASSDSGTGAYEQYF.

The rearrangement links TRBV20-1 to TRBJ1-6, with a possible D match to TRBD1 (5 bases). This CDR3 has 13 amino acids. V was trimmed by 4 bases and J by 9 bases, leaving 13 bases between them. Germline V gene sequence: CDR1 DFQATT, CDR2 SNEGSKA (reference sequence). The CDR3 region has the DNA TGCAGTGCTACGAGGGCAGGGAGTTCACCCCTCCACTTT. Translated, it gives CSATRAGSSPLHF.

This clonotype was recorded once. The chain uses TRBV29-1 and TRBJ1-1; D is possibly TRBD1 (6 bases). Trimming took off 3 bases at V and 6 bases at J, with 14 bases between the two ends. CDR1 SQVTM and CDR2 ANQGSEA come from the germline V gene. The CDR3 covers 13 residues. CDR3 region: CSVEGQLSPEAFF. The CDR3, as DNA: TGCAGCGTTGAGGGACAATTGAGCCCTGAAGCTTTCTTT.

This clonotype was counted at least ten times. This chain connects TRBV12-3 or TRBV12-4 to TRBJ2-7, with 10 bases fitting TRBD1. The CDR3 totals 14 residues. V lost 3 bases, J lost 5 bases, and 4 bases stayed unmatched. This CDR3 is CASSFRQGANEQYF. For the CDR3, the DNA is TGTGCCAGCAGTTTTAGACAGGGGGCTAACGAGCAGTACTTC.

Notes on this clonotype: One junction end disagrees with the germline gene, perhaps due to a read error. The chain links TRBV6-5 to TRBJ2-2; a possible D gene is TRBD2 (5 bases). Looked up from germline, CDR1 is MNHEY and CDR2 is SVGAGI. The CDR3 has 15 amino acids. The chain's CDR3 is CASSYSGRNTGKLFF. The DNA of the CDR3 is TGTGCCAGCAGTTACTCAGGGCGGAACACCGGGAAGCTGTTTTTT.

The chain is built from TRBV12-3 or TRBV12-4 and TRBJ2-7; maybe TRBD2 (6 bases). The CDR3 covers 12 residues. V was pared by 7 bases and J by 9 bases, with 16 bases between. Here the CDR3 reads CASTSEGTGQYF. The CDR3, as DNA: TGTGCCAGCACCTCTGAGGGGACTGGGCAGTACTTC.

The rearrangement joins TRBV7-9 to TRBJ2-5; 8 bases map to TRBD1. CDR3 size: 16 residues. After removal of 5 bases from V and 1 base from J, the junction contained 9 bases not matched to a gene. CDR1 is SEHNR, CDR2 FQNEAQ, per germline (reference sequence). The CDR3 reads CASSGTVGTGQETQYF. The CDR3 DNA is TGTGCCAGCAGCGGGACCGTTGGGACAGGCCAAGAGACCCAGTACTTC.

This clonotype was detected many times. V is TRBV4-1 and J is TRBJ1-5; D is unclear. Germline V gives CDR1 MGHRA, CDR2 YSYEKL. This CDR3 spans 14 amino acids. Trimming removed 1 base at V and 1 base at J, with 5 bases between. The CDR3, as DNA: TGCGCCAGCAGCCAAGTTGGGAGCAATCAGCCCCAGCATTTT. This codes for CASSQVGSNQPQHF.